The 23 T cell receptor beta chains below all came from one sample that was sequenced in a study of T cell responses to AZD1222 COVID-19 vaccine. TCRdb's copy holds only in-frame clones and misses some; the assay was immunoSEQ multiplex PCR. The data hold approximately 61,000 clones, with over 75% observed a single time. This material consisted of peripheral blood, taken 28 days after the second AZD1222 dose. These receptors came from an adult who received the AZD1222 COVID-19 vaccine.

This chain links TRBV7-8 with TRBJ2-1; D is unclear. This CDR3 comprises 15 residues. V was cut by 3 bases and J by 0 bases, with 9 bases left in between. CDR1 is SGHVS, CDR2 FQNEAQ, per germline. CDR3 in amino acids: CASSFFGSSYNEQFF. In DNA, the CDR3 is TGTGCCAGCAGCTTTTTCGGTAGCTCCTACAATGAGCAGTTCTTC.

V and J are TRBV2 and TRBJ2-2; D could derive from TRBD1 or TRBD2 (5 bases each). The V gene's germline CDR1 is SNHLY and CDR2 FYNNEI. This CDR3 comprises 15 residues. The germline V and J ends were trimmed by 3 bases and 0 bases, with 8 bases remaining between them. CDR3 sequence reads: CASSEQGANTGELFF. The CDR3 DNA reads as TGTGCCAGCAGTGAGCAGGGAGCGAACACCGGGGAGCTGTTTTTT. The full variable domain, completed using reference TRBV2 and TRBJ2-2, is EPEVTQTPSHQVTQMGQEVILRCVPISNHLYFYWYRQILGQKVEFLVSFYNNEISEKSEIFDDQFSVERPDGSNFTLKIRSTKLEDSAMYFCASSEQGANTGELFFGEGSRLTVL.

The CDR3 DNA is TGTGCCAGCAGTGAACTGGTGGCCGTCTGGGGGGGAACTGAAGCTTTCTTT. This sequence encodes CASSELVAVWGGTEAFF. This chain connects TRBV6-1 to TRBJ1-1; a weak D match, TRBD1 (5 bases). V lost 2 bases and J 5 bases, leaving 21 bases between the germline ends. The germline V gene encodes CDR1 MNHNS and CDR2 SASEGT. The CDR3 is 17 amino acids.

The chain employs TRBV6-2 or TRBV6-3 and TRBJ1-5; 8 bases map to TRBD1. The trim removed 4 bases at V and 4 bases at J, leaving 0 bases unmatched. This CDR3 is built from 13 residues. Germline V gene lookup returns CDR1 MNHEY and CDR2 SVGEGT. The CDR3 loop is CASSWTGNQPQHF. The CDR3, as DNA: TGTGCCAGCAGTTGGACAGGGAATCAGCCCCAGCATTTT.

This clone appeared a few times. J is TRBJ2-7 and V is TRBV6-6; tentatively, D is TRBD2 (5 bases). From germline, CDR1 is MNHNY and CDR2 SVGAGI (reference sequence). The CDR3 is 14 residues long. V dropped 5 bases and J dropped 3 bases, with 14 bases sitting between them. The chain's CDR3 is CASSPLPTNYEQYF. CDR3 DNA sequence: TGTGCCAGCAGTCCCCTCCCGACTAACTACGAGCAGTACTTC.

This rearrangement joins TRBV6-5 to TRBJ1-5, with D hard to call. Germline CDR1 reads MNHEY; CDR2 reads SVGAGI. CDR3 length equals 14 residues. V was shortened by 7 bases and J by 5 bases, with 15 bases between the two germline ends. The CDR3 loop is CASTVGGNHQPQHF. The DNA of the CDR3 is TGTGCCAGCACCGTGGGAGGAAACCATCAGCCCCAGCATTTT.

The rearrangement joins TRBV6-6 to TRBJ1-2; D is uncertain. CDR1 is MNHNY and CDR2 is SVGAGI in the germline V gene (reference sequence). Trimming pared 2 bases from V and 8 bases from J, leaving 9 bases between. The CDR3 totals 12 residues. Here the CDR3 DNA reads TGTGCCAGCAGTTACGGAGGAGTGGGCTACACCTTC. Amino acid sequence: CASSYGGVGYTF.

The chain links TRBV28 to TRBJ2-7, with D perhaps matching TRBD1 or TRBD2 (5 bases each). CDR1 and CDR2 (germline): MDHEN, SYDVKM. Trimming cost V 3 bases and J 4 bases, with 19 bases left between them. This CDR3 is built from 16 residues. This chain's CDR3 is CASSFWGRGSVYEQYF. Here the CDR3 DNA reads TGTGCCAGCAGTTTTTGGGGGAGAGGGTCGGTGTACGAGCAGTACTTC.

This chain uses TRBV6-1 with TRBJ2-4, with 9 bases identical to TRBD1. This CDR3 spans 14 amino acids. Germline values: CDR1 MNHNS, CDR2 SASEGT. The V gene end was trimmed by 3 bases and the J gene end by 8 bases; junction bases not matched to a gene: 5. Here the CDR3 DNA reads TGTGCCAGCAGTGAGGGACAGGGTGCGTACATTCAGTACTTC. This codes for CASSEGQGAYIQYF.

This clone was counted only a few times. CDR3 protein: CASSPEGNQPQHF. The CDR3 DNA follows: TGTGCCAGTAGCCCCGAAGGGAATCAGCCCCAGCATTTT. The gene calls are TRBV19 and TRBJ1-5; D unclear. CDR3 length: 13 amino acids. Per germline, CDR1 LNHDA and CDR2 SQIVND (reference sequence). V was shortened by 6 bases and J by 4 bases, with 10 bases between the two germline ends.

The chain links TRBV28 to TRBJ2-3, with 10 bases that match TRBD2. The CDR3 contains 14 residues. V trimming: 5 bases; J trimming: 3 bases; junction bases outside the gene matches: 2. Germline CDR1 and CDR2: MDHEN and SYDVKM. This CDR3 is CASSSGRVTDTQYF. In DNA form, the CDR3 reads TGTGCCAGCAGTAGCGGGAGGGTTACAGATACGCAGTATTTT.

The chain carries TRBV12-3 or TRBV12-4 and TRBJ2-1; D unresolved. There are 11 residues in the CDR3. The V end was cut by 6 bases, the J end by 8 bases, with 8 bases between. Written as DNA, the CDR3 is TGTGCCAGCAGCCCCCTCGATGAGCAGTTCTTC. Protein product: CASSPLDEQFF.

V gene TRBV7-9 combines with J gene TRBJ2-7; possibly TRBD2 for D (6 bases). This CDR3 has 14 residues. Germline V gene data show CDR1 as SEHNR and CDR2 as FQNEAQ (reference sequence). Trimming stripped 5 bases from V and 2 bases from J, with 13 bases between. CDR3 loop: CASSPPSVAYEQYF. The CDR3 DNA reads TGTGCCAGCAGCCCACCTAGCGTAGCCTACGAGCAGTACTTC.

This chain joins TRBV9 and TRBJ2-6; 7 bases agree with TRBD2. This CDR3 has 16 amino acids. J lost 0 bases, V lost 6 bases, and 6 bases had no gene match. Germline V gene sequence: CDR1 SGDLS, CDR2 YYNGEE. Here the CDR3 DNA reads TGTGCCAGCACCCGGGAGGCCCTCTCTGGGGCCAACGTCCTGACTTTC. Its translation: CASTREALSGANVLTF.

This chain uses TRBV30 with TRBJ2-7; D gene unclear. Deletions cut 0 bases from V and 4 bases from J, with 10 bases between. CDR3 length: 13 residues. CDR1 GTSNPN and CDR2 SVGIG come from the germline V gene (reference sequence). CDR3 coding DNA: TGTGCCTGGAGTGTGTCCGGGCGGTACGAGCAGTACTTC. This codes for CAWSVSGRYEQYF.

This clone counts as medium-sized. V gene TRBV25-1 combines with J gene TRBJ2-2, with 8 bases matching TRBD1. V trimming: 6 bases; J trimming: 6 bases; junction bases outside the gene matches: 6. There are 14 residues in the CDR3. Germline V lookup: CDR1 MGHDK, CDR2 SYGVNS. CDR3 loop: CASRHQGAAGELFF. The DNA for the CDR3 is TGTGCCAGCAGGCATCAGGGGGCAGCCGGGGAGCTGTTTTTT.

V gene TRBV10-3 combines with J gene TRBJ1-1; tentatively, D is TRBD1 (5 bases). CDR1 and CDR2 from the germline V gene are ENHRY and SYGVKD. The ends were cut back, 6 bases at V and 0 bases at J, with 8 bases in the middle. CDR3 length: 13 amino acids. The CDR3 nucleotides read TGTGCCATCAGGCCAGGGATGAACACTGAAGCTTTCTTT. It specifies CAIRPGMNTEAFF.

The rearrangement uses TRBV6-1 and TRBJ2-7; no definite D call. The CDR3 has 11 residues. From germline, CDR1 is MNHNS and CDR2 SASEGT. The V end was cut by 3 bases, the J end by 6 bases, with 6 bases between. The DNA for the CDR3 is TGTGCCAGCAGTGACCTACGCGAGCAGTACTTC. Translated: CASSDLREQYF.

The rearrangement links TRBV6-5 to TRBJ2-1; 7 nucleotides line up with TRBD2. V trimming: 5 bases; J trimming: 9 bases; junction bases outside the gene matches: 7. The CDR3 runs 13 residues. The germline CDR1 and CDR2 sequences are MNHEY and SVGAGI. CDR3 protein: CASSRTSAGEQFF. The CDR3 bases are TGTGCCAGCAGTCGAACTAGCGCGGGTGAGCAGTTCTTC.

The DNA of the CDR3 is TGTGCCAGCAGCGTAGCTCCAGGCGCCATGGGTTCACCCCTCCACTTT. Translating gives CASSVAPGAMGSPLHF. The chain recombines TRBV9 with TRBJ1-6; D gene uncertain. Germline assignment: CDR1 SGDLS and CDR2 YYNGEE. The CDR3 spans 16 residues. Trimming cost V 0 bases and J 9 bases, with 16 bases left between them.

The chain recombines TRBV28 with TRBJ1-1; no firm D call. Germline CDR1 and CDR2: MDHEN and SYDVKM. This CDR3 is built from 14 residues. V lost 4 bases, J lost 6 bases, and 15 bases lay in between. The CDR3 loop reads CASSSSGSHSEAFF. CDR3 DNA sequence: TGTGCCAGCAGTTCGTCCGGGTCCCACTCTGAAGCTTTCTTT. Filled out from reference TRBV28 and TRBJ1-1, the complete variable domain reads DVKVTQSSRYLVKRTGEKVFLECVQDMDHENMFWYRQDPGLGLRLIYFSYDVKMKEKGDIPEGYSVSREKKERFSLILESASTNQTSMYLCASSSSGSHSEAFFGQGTRLTVV.

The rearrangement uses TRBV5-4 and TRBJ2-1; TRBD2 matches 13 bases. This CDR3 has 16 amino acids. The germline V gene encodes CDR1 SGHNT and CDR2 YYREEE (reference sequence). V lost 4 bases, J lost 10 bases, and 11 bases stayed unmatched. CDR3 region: CASSPRGLAGVGEQFF. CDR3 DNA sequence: TGTGCCAGCAGCCCCCGTGGACTAGCGGGAGTCGGGGAGCAGTTCTTC. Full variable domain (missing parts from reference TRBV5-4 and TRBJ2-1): ETGVTQSPTHLIKTRGQQVTLRCSSQSGHNTVSWYQQALGQGPQFIFQYYREEENGRGNFPPRFSGLQFPNYSSELNVNALELDDSALYLCASSPRGLAGVGEQFFGPGTRLTVL.

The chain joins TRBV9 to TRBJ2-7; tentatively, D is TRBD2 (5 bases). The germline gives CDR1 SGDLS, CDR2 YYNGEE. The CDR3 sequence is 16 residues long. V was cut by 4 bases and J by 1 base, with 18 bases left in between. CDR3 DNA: TGTGCCAGCAGCCCTGGACTCCCCCCCCTGTCCTACGAGCAGTACTTC. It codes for CASSPGLPPLSYEQYF.